Listed below are T cell receptor beta chains from one sample, sequenced in a study of blood T cell repertoires in COVID-19. Here immunoSEQ multiplex PCR was the method, and the copy in TCRdb shows in-frame clones only, minus some. Of 380,000 or so clones listed, nearly 90% are singletons. Material: PBMCs or T cells enriched from blood (not recorded which). Receptors were obtained from a woman between 35 and 50 years old with acute COVID-19. Each CDR3 is given with its conserved first and last residue. D genes are given only for firm matches. Only some rows state a clone size, as once, few, many or a class for expanded clones.

CDR3nt: TGTGCCAGCAGCTTAAACCGCGGATTGGGGCTGGTAAACACCATATATTTT
CDR3aa: CASSLNRGLGLVNTIYF
j_gene: TRBJ1-3
len: 17
abundance: few
d_gene: NA
v_gene: TRBV13

CDR3nt: TGTGCCAGTAGTACCACAGGGGGCTTTCCTCATGAAAAACTGTTTTTT
CDR3aa: CASSTTGGFPHEKLFF
j_gene: TRBJ1-4
len: 16
abundance: NA
d_gene: TRBD1
v_gene: TRBV19

CDR3nt: TGTGCCAGCAGTCCCTTGACAGGGAACAATGTCTACGAGCAGTACTTC
CDR3aa: CASSPLTGNNVYEQYF
j_gene: TRBJ2-7
len: 16
abundance: NA
d_gene: TRBD1
v_gene: TRBV6-2/TRBV6-3

CDR3nt: TGTGCCAGCCGTTCCCTACTAAACCTTGTAATGAACACTGAAGCTTTCTTT
CDR3aa: CASRSLLNLVMNTEAFF
j_gene: TRBJ1-1
len: 17
abundance: once
d_gene: NA
v_gene: TRBV27

CDR3nt: TGTGCCAGCAGCTCAGCTGGGGGCCCGCAGTACTTC
CDR3aa: CASSSAGGPQYF
j_gene: TRBJ2-5
len: 12
abundance: NA
d_gene: NA
v_gene: TRBV7-8

CDR3nt: TGTGCCAGCAGTCAAGACAGGGACTACGAGCAGTACTTC
CDR3aa: CASSQDRDYEQYF
j_gene: TRBJ2-7
len: 13
abundance: NA
d_gene: TRBD1
v_gene: TRBV27

CDR3nt: TGCGCCAGCAGCCAACAACCGGGAGCCGGGAAAAACATTCAGTACTTC
CDR3aa: CASSQQPGAGKNIQYF
j_gene: TRBJ2-4
len: 16
abundance: NA
d_gene: NA
v_gene: TRBV5-1

CDR3nt: TGTGCCAGCAGCCTACGACAGGGACGGAGCATGAACACTGAAGCTTTCTTT
CDR3aa: CASSLRQGRSMNTEAFF
j_gene: TRBJ1-1
len: 17
abundance: NA
d_gene: TRBD1
v_gene: TRBV11-2

CDR3nt: TGTGCCACCAGTCGGGACAGGGGCTCCTACGAGCAGTACTTC
CDR3aa: CATSRDRGSYEQYF
j_gene: TRBJ2-7
len: 14
abundance: NA
d_gene: TRBD1
v_gene: TRBV15

CDR3nt: TGTGCCAGCAGTTTAAGGGGCGAGCAGTACTTC
CDR3aa: CASSLRGEQYF
j_gene: TRBJ2-7
len: 11
abundance: NA
d_gene: NA
v_gene: TRBV12-3/TRBV12-4

CDR3nt: TGTGCCACCAGTGACGGGGGACGGGGGGAATACACAGATACGCAGTATTTT
CDR3aa: CATSDGGRGEYTDTQYF
j_gene: TRBJ2-3
len: 17
abundance: NA
d_gene: TRBD2
v_gene: TRBV24-1

CDR3nt: TGTGCCAGCAGCTCTGGACAGGGTAATGGCTACACCTTC
CDR3aa: CASSSGQGNGYTF
j_gene: TRBJ1-2
len: 13
abundance: NA
d_gene: TRBD1
v_gene: TRBV7-9

CDR3nt: TGTGCCAGCAGTTTTGGGCCCCCTGGTCCGACCGGGGAGCTGTTTTTT
CDR3aa: CASSFGPPGPTGELFF
j_gene: TRBJ2-2
len: 16
abundance: NA
d_gene: NA
v_gene: TRBV6-5

CDR3nt: TGTGCCAGCAGCTTAGATGGGGGCAGGGCCACTGAAGCTTTCTTT
CDR3aa: CASSLDGGRATEAFF
j_gene: TRBJ1-1
len: 15
abundance: NA
d_gene: NA
v_gene: TRBV11-2

CDR3nt: TGCGCCAGCAGCCTACGGACTAGCGGGGCCCAAGAGACCCAGTACTTC
CDR3aa: CASSLRTSGAQETQYF
j_gene: TRBJ2-5
len: 16
abundance: NA
d_gene: TRBD2
v_gene: TRBV5-1

CDR3nt: TGTGCCAGCAGCCAATTTTCGGTGAACACAGATACGCAGTATTTT
CDR3aa: CASSQFSVNTDTQYF
j_gene: TRBJ2-3
len: 15
abundance: NA
d_gene: NA
v_gene: TRBV4-2

CDR3nt: TGTGCCAGCAGTGGGACAGGGGGATACCAGCCCCAGCATTTT
CDR3aa: CASSGTGGYQPQHF
j_gene: TRBJ1-5
len: 14
abundance: NA
d_gene: TRBD1
v_gene: TRBV2

CDR3nt: TGTGCCAGCAGTTTTTCCATGAACACTGAAGCTTTCTTT
CDR3aa: CASSFSMNTEAFF
j_gene: TRBJ1-1
len: 13
abundance: NA
d_gene: NA
v_gene: TRBV12-3/TRBV12-4

CDR3nt: TGTGCCACCAGTGATGACGGGACAGCCCCCTACGAGCAGTACTTC
CDR3aa: CATSDDGTAPYEQYF
j_gene: TRBJ2-7
len: 15
abundance: NA
d_gene: TRBD1
v_gene: TRBV24-1

CDR3nt: TGTGCCAGCAGTTCAGGGACAGATACGCAGTATTTT
CDR3aa: CASSSGTDTQYF
j_gene: TRBJ2-3
len: 12
abundance: NA
d_gene: NA
v_gene: TRBV6-5

CDR3nt: TGTGCCAGTAGTCTCCAAAGACTAGCGGGGGTCACAGATACGCAGTATTTT
CDR3aa: CASSLQRLAGVTDTQYF
j_gene: TRBJ2-3
len: 17
abundance: NA
d_gene: TRBD2
v_gene: TRBV19

CDR3nt: TGCGCCAGCACCGAAAGGACAGGGTTCGGGGAGCAGTACTTC
CDR3aa: CASTERTGFGEQYF
j_gene: TRBJ2-7
len: 14
abundance: NA
d_gene: TRBD1
v_gene: TRBV5-1

CDR3nt: TGTGCCAGCAGTCCACCTCGGGTGCATGGCTACACCTTC
CDR3aa: CASSPPRVHGYTF
j_gene: TRBJ1-2
len: 13
abundance: NA
d_gene: NA
v_gene: TRBV6-5

CDR3nt: TGTGCCAGCAGCTTCCAAAGCCCGGGACTAGCGGTTACCTACAATGAGCAGTTCTTC
CDR3aa: CASSFQSPGLAVTYNEQFF
j_gene: TRBJ2-1
len: 19
abundance: NA
d_gene: TRBD2
v_gene: TRBV11-3

CDR3nt: TGTGCCTGGACCCGCAGGGGACCAGAGTCCCTCCACTTT
CDR3aa: CAWTRRGPESLHF
j_gene: TRBJ1-6
len: 13
abundance: NA
d_gene: NA
v_gene: TRBV30

CDR3nt: TGTGCCAGCAGTTACAGACCGGGCCCCGGGAGCTCTGGAAACACCATATATTTT
CDR3aa: CASSYRPGPGSSGNTIYF
j_gene: TRBJ1-3
len: 18
abundance: NA
d_gene: NA
v_gene: TRBV6-4

CDR3nt: TGTGCCAGCAGCTTACGGGGGGCAGGACTTGAAAAACTGTTTTTT
CDR3aa: CASSLRGAGLEKLFF
j_gene: TRBJ1-4
len: 15
abundance: NA
d_gene: NA
v_gene: TRBV11-2

CDR3nt: TGTGCCTGGAGGGATCCCTCTAGCACCTATAATTCACCCCTCCACTTT
CDR3aa: CAWRDPSSTYNSPLHF
j_gene: TRBJ1-6
len: 16
abundance: NA
d_gene: NA
v_gene: TRBV30

CDR3nt: TGCGCCAGCAGCCTGGACTTTTCCTACAATGAGCAGTTCTTC
CDR3aa: CASSLDFSYNEQFF
j_gene: TRBJ2-1
len: 14
abundance: NA
d_gene: NA
v_gene: TRBV5-1

CDR3nt: TGTGCCAGCAGCTTATTGGGCAGATTTAATGAAAAACTGTTTTTT
CDR3aa: CASSLLGRFNEKLFF
j_gene: TRBJ1-4
len: 15
abundance: NA
d_gene: NA
v_gene: TRBV7-2